The T cell receptor (beta chain) described here comes from a study of graft-versus-host responses after intestinal transplantation. Study details: After anti-thymocyte globulin induction, recipients took tacrolimus and steroids for 2 to 3 years.

Trimming cost V 6 bases and J 5 bases; bases outside gene matches: 18. The CDR3 spans 17 residues. The germline gives CDR1 SQVTM, CDR2 ANQGSEA. Assay: immunoSEQ multiplex PCR; the TCRdb copy retains only in-frame clones and omits some. The table lists 80,000 to 95,000 clones, about 93% of them singletons, with about 2% in the top ten. Concerning this clone: Its antigen is unknown.

The TCR comes from a human donor who received an intestinal transplant. The sequenced sample was unstimulated CD8+ T cells sorted from spleen or lymph node cells, obtained before intestinal transplant. The V and J genes are TRBV29-1 and TRBJ2-5; TRBD1 matches 10 bases. The CDR3 sequence is CSVPGGQGGPGAETQYF. CDR3 sequence (DNA): TGCAGCGTCCCCGGTGGACAGGGGGGGCCAGGAGCGGAGACCCAGTACTTC.